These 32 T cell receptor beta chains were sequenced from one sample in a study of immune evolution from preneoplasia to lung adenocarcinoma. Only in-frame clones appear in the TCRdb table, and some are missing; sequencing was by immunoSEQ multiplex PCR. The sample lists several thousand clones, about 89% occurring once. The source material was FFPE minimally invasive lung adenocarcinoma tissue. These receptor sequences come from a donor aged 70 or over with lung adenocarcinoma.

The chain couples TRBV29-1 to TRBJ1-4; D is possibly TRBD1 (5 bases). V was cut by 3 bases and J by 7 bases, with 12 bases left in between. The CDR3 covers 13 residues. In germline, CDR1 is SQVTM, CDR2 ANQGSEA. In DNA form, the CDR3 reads TGCAGCGTTGAGGCCGGGGGTCCTGAAAAACTGTTTTTT. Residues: CSVEAGGPEKLFF.

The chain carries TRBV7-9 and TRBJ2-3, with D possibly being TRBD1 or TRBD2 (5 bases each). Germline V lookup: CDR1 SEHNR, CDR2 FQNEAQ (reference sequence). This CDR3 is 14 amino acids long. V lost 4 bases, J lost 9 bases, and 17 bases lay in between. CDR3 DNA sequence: TGTGCCAGCAGCTCATACCCACCCGGGGCGACGCAGTATTTT. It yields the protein CASSSYPPGATQYF.

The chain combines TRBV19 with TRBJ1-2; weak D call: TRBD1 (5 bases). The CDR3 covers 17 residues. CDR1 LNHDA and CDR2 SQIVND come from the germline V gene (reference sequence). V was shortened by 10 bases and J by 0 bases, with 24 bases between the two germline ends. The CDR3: CATKAMDNPLANYGYTF. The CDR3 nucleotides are TGTGCCACCAAGGCCATGGACAATCCCCTAGCTAACTATGGCTACACCTTC.

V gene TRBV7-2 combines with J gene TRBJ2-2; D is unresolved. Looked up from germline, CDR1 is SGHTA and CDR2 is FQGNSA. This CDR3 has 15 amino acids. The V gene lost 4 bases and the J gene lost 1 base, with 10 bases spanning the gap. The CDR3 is CASSYQELNTGELFF. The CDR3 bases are TGTGCCAGCAGCTATCAAGAGCTGAACACCGGGGAGCTGTTTTTT.

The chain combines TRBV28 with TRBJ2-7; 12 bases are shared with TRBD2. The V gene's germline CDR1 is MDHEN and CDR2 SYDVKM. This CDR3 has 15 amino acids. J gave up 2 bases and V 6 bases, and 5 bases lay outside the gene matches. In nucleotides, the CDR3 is TGTGCCAGCAGCCTTAGGACTAGCGGGGCCTACGAGCAGTACTTC. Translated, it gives CASSLRTSGAYEQYF.

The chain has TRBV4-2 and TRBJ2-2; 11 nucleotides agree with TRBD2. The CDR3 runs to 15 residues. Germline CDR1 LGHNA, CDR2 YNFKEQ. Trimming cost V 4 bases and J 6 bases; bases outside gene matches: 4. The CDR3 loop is CASSRDSGRAGELFF. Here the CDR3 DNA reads TGTGCCAGCAGCCGTGATAGCGGGAGGGCCGGGGAGCTGTTTTTT.

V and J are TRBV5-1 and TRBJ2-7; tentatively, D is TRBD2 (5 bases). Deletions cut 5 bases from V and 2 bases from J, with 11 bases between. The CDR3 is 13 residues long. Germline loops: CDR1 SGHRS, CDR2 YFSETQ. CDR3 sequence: CASRGLGTYEQYF. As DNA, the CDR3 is TGCGCCAGCAGGGGTCTCGGGACCTACGAGCAGTACTTC.

The CDR3 nucleotides read TGTGCCAGCAGTATGGTTCCCGGGAGGGAGACCCAGTACTTC. Protein: CASSMVPGRETQYF. V gene TRBV6-1 combines with J gene TRBJ2-5, with 7 positions matching TRBD2. The CDR3 totals 14 residues. Germline lookup yields CDR1 MNHNS and CDR2 SASEGT. J gave up 5 bases and V 5 bases, and 8 bases lay outside the gene matches.

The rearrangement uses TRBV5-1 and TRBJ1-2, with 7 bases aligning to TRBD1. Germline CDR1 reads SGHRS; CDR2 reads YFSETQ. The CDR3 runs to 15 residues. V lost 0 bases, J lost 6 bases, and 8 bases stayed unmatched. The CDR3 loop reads CASSLAGTARNGYTF. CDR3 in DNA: TGCGCCAGCAGCTTGGCCGGGACAGCACGAAATGGCTACACCTTC.

The CDR3 region has the DNA TGTGCCAGCAGCAAAACAGGGACAGATACGCAGTATTTT. It yields the protein CASSKTGTDTQYF. The V call is TRBV21-1, the J call TRBJ2-3; TRBD1 is the table's D call, not checked against the DNA. TRBV21-1 is a pseudogene. The CDR3 runs 13 residues.

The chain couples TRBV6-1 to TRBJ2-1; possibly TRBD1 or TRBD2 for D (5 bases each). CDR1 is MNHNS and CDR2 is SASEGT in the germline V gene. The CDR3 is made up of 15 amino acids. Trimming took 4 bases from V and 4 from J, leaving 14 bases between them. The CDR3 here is CASSAPGRRYNEQFF. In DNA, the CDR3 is TGTGCCAGCAGTGCGCCGGGACGGCGGTACAATGAGCAGTTCTTC.

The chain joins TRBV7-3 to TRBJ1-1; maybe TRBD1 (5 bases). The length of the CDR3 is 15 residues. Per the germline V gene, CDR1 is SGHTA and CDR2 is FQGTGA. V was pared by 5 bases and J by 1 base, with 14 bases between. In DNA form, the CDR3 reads TGTGCCAGCAGCCAAGGGGCAGGACCGAACACTGAAGCTTTCTTT. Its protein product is CASSQGAGPNTEAFF.

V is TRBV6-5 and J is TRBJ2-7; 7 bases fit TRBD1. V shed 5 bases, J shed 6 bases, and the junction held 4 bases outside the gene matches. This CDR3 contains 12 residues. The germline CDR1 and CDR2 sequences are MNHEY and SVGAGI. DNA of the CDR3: TGTGCCAGCAGTCCGCACAGGGGCGAGCAGTACTTC. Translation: CASSPHRGEQYF.

CDR3 loop: CASSIPILTDTQYF. The CDR3 coding sequence is TGTGCCAGCAGCATACCTATCCTGACAGATACGCAGTATTTT. V is TRBV7-9 and J is TRBJ2-3; unclear D gene. The length of the CDR3 is 14 residues. The ends were cut back, 5 bases at V and 3 bases at J, with 12 bases in the middle. Germline lookup yields CDR1 SEHNR and CDR2 FQNEAQ (reference sequence).

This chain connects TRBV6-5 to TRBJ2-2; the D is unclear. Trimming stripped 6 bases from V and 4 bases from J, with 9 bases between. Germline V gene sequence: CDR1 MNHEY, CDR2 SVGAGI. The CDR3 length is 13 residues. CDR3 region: CASRTGATGELFF. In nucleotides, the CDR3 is TGTGCCAGCAGAACGGGTGCCACCGGGGAGCTGTTTTTT.

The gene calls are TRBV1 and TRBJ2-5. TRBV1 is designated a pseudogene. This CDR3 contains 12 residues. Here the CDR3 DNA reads TGCACCAGCTTATACGGAAAAGAGACCCAGTACTTC. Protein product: CTSLYGKETQYF.

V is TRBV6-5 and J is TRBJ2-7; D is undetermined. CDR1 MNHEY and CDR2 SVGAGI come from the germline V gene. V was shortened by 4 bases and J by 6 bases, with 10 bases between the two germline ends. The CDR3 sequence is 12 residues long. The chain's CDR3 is CASSSRLREQYF. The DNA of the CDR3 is TGTGCCAGCAGTTCGCGGCTACGCGAGCAGTACTTC.

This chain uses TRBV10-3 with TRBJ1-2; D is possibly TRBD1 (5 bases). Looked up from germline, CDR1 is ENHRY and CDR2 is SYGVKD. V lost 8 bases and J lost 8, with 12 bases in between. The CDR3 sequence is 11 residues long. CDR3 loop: CAIQGVSGYTF. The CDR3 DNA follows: TGTGCCATCCAGGGAGTTAGCGGCTACACCTTC.

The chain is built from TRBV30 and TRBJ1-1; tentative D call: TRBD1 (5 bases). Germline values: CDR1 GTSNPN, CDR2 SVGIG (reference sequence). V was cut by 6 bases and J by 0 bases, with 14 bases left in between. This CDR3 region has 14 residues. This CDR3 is CACGSGLLNTEAFF. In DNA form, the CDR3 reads TGTGCCTGTGGATCGGGACTCCTGAACACTGAAGCTTTCTTT. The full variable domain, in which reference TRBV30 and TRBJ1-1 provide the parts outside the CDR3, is SQTIHQWPATLVQPVGSPLSLECTVEGTSNPNLYWYRQAAGRGLQLLFYSVGIGQISSEVPQNLSASRPQDRQFILSSKKLLLSDSGFYLCACGSGLLNTEAFFGQGTRLTVV.

The CDR3 here is CASSSPWGTGGNEQFF. CDR3 DNA: TGTGCCAGCAGCTCCCCCTGGGGGACAGGGGGCAATGAGCAGTTCTTC. This sequence joins TRBV28 and TRBJ2-1; 11 nucleotides match TRBD1. Unmatched junction bases numbered 10, after V lost 6 bases and J lost 6 bases. The CDR3 extends over 16 amino acids. Germline CDR1 MDHEN, CDR2 SYDVKM. Full variable domain (missing parts from reference TRBV28 and TRBJ2-1): DVKVTQSSRYLVKRTGEKVFLECVQDMDHENMFWYRQDPGLGLRLIYFSYDVKMKEKGDIPEGYSVSREKKERFSLILESASTNQTSMYLCASSSPWGTGGNEQFFGPGTRLTVL.

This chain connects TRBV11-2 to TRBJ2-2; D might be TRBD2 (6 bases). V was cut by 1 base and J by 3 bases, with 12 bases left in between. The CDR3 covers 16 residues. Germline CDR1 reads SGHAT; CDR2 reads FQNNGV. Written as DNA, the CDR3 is TGTGCCAGCAGCTTAGTTGCGGGACGGGACACCGGGGAGCTGTTTTTT. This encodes CASSLVAGRDTGELFF.

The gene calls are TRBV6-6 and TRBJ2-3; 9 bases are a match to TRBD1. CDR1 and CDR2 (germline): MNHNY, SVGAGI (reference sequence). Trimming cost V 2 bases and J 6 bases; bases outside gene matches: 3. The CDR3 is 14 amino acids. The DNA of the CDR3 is TGTGCCAGCAGTTACGGACAGGGGTGGGATACGCAGTATTTT. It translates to CASSYGQGWDTQYF.

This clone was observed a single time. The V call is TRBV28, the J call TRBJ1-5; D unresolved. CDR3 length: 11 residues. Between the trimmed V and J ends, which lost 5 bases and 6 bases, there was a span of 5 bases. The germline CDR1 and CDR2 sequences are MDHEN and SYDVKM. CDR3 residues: CASSIGQPQHF. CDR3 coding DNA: TGTGCCAGCAGTATAGGTCAGCCCCAGCATTTT.

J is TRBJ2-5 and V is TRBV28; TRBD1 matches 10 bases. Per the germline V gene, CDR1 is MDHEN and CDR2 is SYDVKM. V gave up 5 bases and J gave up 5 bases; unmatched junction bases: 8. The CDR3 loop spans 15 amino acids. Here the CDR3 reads CASSIPDRGTETQYF. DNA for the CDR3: TGTGCCAGCAGTATACCGGACAGGGGGACGGAGACCCAGTACTTC.

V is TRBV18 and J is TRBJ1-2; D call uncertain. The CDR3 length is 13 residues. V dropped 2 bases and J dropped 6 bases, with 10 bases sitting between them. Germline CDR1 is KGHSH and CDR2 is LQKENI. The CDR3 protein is CASSPESGHGYTF. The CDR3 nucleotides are TGTGCCAGCTCACCAGAGTCTGGGCATGGCTACACCTTC.

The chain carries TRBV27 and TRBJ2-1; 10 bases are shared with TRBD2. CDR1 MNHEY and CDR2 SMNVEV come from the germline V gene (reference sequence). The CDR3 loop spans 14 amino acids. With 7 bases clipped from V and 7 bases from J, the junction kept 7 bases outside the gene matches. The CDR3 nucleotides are TGTGCCAGCAACCTAGCGGGAGAGCCAAATGAGCAGTTCTTC. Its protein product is CASNLAGEPNEQFF.

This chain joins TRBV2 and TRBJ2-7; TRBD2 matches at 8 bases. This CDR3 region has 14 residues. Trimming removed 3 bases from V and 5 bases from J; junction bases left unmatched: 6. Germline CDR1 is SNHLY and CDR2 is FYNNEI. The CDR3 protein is CASSEPTGRDEQYF. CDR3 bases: TGTGCCAGCAGTGAGCCGACCGGGAGGGACGAGCAGTACTTC. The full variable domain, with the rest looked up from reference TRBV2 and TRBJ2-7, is EPEVTQTPSHQVTQMGQEVILRCVPISNHLYFYWYRQILGQKVEFLVSFYNNEISEKSEIFDDQFSVERPDGSNFTLKIRSTKLEDSAMYFCASSEPTGRDEQYFGPGTRLTVT.

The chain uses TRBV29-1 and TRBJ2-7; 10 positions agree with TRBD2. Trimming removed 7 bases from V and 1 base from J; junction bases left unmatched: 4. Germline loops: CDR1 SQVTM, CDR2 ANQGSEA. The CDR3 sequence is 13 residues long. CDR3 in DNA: TGCAGCGCCGCTAGCGGGAGTTCCTACGAGCAGTACTTC. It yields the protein CSAASGSSYEQYF.

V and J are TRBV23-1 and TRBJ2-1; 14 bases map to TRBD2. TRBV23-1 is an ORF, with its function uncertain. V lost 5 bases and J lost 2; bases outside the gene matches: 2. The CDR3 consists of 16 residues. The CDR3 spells CASSSGLAGAYNEQFF. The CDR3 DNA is TGCGCCAGCAGTTCGGGACTAGCGGGAGCCTACAATGAGCAGTTCTTC.

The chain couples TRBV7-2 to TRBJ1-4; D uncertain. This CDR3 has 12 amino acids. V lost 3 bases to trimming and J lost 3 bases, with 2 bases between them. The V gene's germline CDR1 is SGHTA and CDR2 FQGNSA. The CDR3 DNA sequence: TGTGCCAGCAGCTTCTCTAATGAAAAACTGTTTTTT. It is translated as CASSFSNEKLFF.

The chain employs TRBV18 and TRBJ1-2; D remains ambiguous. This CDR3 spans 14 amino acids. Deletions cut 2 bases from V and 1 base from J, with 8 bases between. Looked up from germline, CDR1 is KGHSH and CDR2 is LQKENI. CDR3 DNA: TGTGCCAGCTCACCAGGGTCCGATAACTATGGCTACACCTTC. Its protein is CASSPGSDNYGYTF. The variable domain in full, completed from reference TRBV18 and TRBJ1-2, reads NAGVMQNPRHLVRRRGQEARLRCSPMKGHSHVYWYRQLPEEGLKFMVYLQKENIIDESGMPKERFSAEFPKEGPSILRIQQVVRGDSAAYFCASSPGSDNYGYTFGSGTRLTVV.

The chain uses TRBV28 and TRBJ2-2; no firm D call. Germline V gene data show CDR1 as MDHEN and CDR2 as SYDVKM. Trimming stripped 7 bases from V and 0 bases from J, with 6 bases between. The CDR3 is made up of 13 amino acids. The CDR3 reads CASTGPNTGELFF. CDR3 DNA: TGTGCCAGCACCGGACCGAACACCGGGGAGCTGTTTTTT.